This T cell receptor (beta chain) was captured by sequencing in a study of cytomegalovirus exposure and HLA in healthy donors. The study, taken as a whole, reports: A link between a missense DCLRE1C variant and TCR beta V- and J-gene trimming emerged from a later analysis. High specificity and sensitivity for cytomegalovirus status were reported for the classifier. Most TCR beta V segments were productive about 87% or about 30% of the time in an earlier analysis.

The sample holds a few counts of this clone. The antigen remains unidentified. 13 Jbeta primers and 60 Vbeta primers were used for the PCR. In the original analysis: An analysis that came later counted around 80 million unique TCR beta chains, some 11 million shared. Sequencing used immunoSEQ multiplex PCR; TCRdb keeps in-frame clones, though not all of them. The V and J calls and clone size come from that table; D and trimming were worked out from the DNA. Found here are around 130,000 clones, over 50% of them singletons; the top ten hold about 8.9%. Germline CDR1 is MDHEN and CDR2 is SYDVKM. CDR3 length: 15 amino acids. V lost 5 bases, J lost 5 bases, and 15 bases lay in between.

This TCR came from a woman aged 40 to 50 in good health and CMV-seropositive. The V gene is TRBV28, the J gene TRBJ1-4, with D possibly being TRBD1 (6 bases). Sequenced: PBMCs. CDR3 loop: CASSGWHRANEKLFF. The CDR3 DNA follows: TGTGCCAGCAGTGGCTGGCACAGGGCAAATGAAAAACTGTTTTTT.